One sample yielded the 28 T cell receptor beta chains listed below, sequenced in a study of CD8 T cells in ankylosing spondylitis. A single record per CDR3 protein comes from TCRdb applying MiXCR to the 5' RACE reads. The data show about 90,000 distinct CDR3 sequences, around 30% seen once. The sequenced material came from blood, either unsorted or a sorted T cell fraction (not recorded which). These receptors all stem from a male donor with ankylosing spondylitis or in good health (not recorded which).

For this clonotype: A junction end diverges from the germline sequence, so it may reflect a read error. V is TRBV20-1 and J is TRBJ1-6; TRBD1 aligns across 8 bases. This CDR3 comprises 16 residues. Germline V CDR1 and CDR2: DFQATT, SNEGSKA (reference sequence). CDR3 loop: CCARRRGLYYNSPLHF. CDR3 DNA: TGCTGTGCTAGGCGCAGGGGGCTCTACTATAATTCACCCCTCCACTTT.

This clonotype was seen a few times. This rearrangement joins TRBV5-1 to TRBJ2-7, with D perhaps TRBD2 (5 bases). The germline CDR1 and CDR2 sequences are SGHRS and YFSETQ. CDR3 length equals 15 residues. V lost 2 bases to trimming and J lost 3 bases, with 15 bases between them. The CDR3 is CASSLPEVGLYEQYF. The CDR3 bases are TGCGCCAGCAGCTTACCGGAGGTCGGGCTCTACGAGCAGTACTTC.

The chain recombines TRBV5-1 with TRBJ2-3; D tentatively fits TRBD1 or TRBD2 (5 bases each). This CDR3 has 12 amino acids. The germline V and J ends were trimmed by 5 bases and 6 bases, with 10 bases remaining between them. CDR1 is SGHRS and CDR2 is YFSETQ in the germline V gene. The CDR3 DNA follows: TGCGCCAGCAGGAGGGGTTTGGATACGCAGTATTTT. It is translated as CASRRGLDTQYF. The whole variable domain, remainder taken from reference TRBV5-1 and TRBJ2-3, is KAGVTQTPRYLIKTRGQQVTLSCSPISGHRSVSWYQQTPGQGLQFLFEYFSETQRNKGNFPGRFSGRQFSNSRSEMNVSTLELGDSALYLCASRRGLDTQYFGPGTRLTVL.

This clonotype came up a few times. The gene calls are TRBV12-3 or TRBV12-4 and TRBJ2-3; D could derive from TRBD1 or TRBD2 (7 bases each). Between the trimmed V and J ends, which lost 3 bases and 4 bases, there was a span of 11 bases. The CDR3 extends over 14 amino acids. CDR3 sequence: CASSFAGGADTQYF. The CDR3 nucleotides read TGTGCCAGCAGTTTTGCAGGGGGGGCAGATACGCAGTATTTT.

V and J are TRBV2 and TRBJ1-4; no definite D call. V lost 5 bases and J lost 5, with 12 bases in between. There are 14 residues in the CDR3. The germline gives CDR1 SNHLY, CDR2 FYNNEI. The CDR3 region is CASSPGRANEKLFF. CDR3 sequence (DNA): TGTGCCAGCAGTCCCGGGAGAGCAAATGAAAAACTGTTTTTT.

The chain combines TRBV5-1 with TRBJ2-1; TRBD2 matches at 10 bases. Trimming at V came to 0 bases and at J to 5 bases, leaving 8 bases not matched to a gene. The CDR3 contains 17 residues. CDR1 and CDR2 from the germline V gene are SGHRS and YFSETQ. In DNA form, the CDR3 reads TGCGCCAGCAGCTTGGTGTCTAGCGGGAGTAACCACAATGAGCAGTTCTTC. It yields the protein CASSLVSSGSNHNEQFF.

The chain has TRBV19 and TRBJ1-4; 7 bases are a match to TRBD1. After removal of 3 bases from V and 7 bases from J, the junction contained 8 bases not matched to a gene. The CDR3 covers 15 residues. CDR1 is LNHDA, CDR2 SQIVND, per germline (reference sequence). The CDR3 is CASSMPTGVGEKLFF. The CDR3 bases are TGTGCCAGTAGTATGCCCACAGGGGTGGGTGAAAAACTGTTTTTT.

In DNA, the CDR3 is TGTGCCAGTAGTGGGACCGGGCTACTTAACTATGGCTACACCTTC. Translation: CASSGTGLLNYGYTF. V usage is TRBV19 and J usage is TRBJ1-2; maybe TRBD1 (5 bases). The CDR3 has 15 residues. Germline assignment: CDR1 LNHDA and CDR2 SQIVND (reference sequence). V lost 5 bases and J 1 base, leaving 14 bases between the germline ends.

In this sample, this clonotype turned up a few times. V usage is TRBV9 and J usage is TRBJ2-1; TRBD2 matches 10 bases. With V trimmed by 3 bases and J by 9 bases, 12 bases remained unmatched. This CDR3 has 16 amino acids. Germline V lookup: CDR1 SGDLS, CDR2 YYNGEE. CDR3 coding DNA: TGTGCCAGCAGCGGCTTCTGGACTAGCGGTGGTGGTGAGCAGTTCTTC. Its translation is CASSGFWTSGGGEQFF.

The V and J genes are TRBV7-8 and TRBJ2-5; unclear D gene. Trimming cost V 3 bases and J 5 bases, with 10 bases left between them. The CDR3 is 13 amino acids. The germline gives CDR1 SGHVS, CDR2 FQNEAQ. The CDR3 loop is CASSFSSGETQYF. In DNA, the CDR3 is TGTGCCAGCAGCTTCTCCTCCGGGGAGACCCAGTACTTC. Full variable domain (rest looked up from reference TRBV7-8 and TRBJ2-5): GAGVSQSPRYKVAKRGQDVALRCDPISGHVSLFWYQQALGQGPEFLTYFQNEAQLDKSGLPSDRFFAERPEGSVSTLKIQRTQQEDSAVYLCASSFSSGETQYFGPGTRLLVL.

In this sample, this clonotype turned up a few times. This chain joins TRBV9 and TRBJ2-1, with 8 bases matching TRBD2. Germline CDR1 and CDR2: SGDLS and YYNGEE. This CDR3 comprises 16 residues. Trimming removed 0 bases from V and 5 bases from J; junction bases left unmatched: 7. The CDR3 bases are TGTGCCAGCAGCGTAGATGGGACTAGTAGCGACAATGAGCAGTTCTTC. This translates into CASSVDGTSSDNEQFF.

The gene calls are TRBV6-6 and TRBJ1-3; 7 bases line up with TRBD1. The V gene end was trimmed by 6 bases and the J gene end by 2 bases; junction bases not matched to a gene: 1. This CDR3 is built from 13 residues. Germline V gene lookup returns CDR1 MNHNY and CDR2 SVGAGI (reference sequence). CDR3 nucleotide sequence: TGTGCCAGCAGCGGGACAGCTGGAAACACCATATATTTT. Translated, it gives CASSGTAGNTIYF.

This clonotype came up once. CDR3 DNA: TGCGCCAGCAGCAGAATGGGACTAGCGGGGGGCACAGATACGCAGTATTTT. As protein: CASSRMGLAGGTDTQYF. The rearrangement joins TRBV5-1 to TRBJ2-3; 14 bases are a match to TRBD2. Germline CDR1 and CDR2: SGHRS and YFSETQ. There are 17 residues in the CDR3. The junction had 5 bases not matched to a gene; V was cut back by 4 bases and J by 1 base.

The chain combines TRBV11-1 with TRBJ1-3, with D possibly being TRBD1 (6 bases). CDR1 is SGHAT and CDR2 is FQDESV in the germline V gene (reference sequence). The CDR3 length is 17 residues. V lost 4 bases to trimming and J lost 0 bases, with 16 bases between them. The DNA of the CDR3 is TGTGCCAGCAGCTCCGAACGACGACAGGTCTCTGGAAACACCATATATTTT. Amino acid sequence: CASSSERRQVSGNTIYF.

The rearrangement joins TRBV7-3 to TRBJ2-3; D perhaps matches TRBD2 (6 bases). Per germline, CDR1 SGHTA and CDR2 FQGTGA. The V and J ends lost 5 bases and 6 bases respectively, with 9 bases between them. The CDR3 length is 12 residues. The CDR3 DNA follows: TGTGCCAGCAGCCACGGAGGGGATACGCAGTATTTT. Its translation: CASSHGGDTQYF.

This clonotype was recorded a few times. The rearrangement uses TRBV6-1 and TRBJ1-4; the D gene is possibly TRBD1 (6 bases). The CDR3 sequence is 14 residues long. The V end was cut by 7 bases, the J end by 3 bases, with 12 bases between. Germline values: CDR1 MNHNS, CDR2 SASEGT. The CDR3, as DNA: TGTGCCAGCACCGAAGGGGGGTCTAATGAAAAACTGTTTTTT. Protein: CASTEGGSNEKLFF.

The chain recombines TRBV18 with TRBJ2-7, with D possibly matching TRBD2 (5 bases). V was trimmed by 2 bases and J by 2 bases, leaving 13 bases between them. Germline assignment: CDR1 KGHSH and CDR2 LQKENI. This CDR3 region has 15 residues. This CDR3 reads CASSPSTGETYEQYV. The CDR3 nucleotides are TGTGCCAGCTCACCAAGTACCGGGGAGACCTACGAGCAGTACGTC.

This clonotype turned up a few times. The chain has TRBV7-9 and TRBJ2-7, with 11 nucleotides matching TRBD2. This CDR3 region has 15 residues. Trimming took 5 bases from V and 5 from J; bases not matched to a gene: 8. CDR1 SEHNR and CDR2 FQNEAQ come from the germline V gene (reference sequence). For the CDR3, the DNA is TGTGCCAGCAGCGGGAAACTAGCGGGAGCGAACGAGCAGTACTTC. This sequence encodes CASSGKLAGANEQYF.

This chain connects TRBV2 to TRBJ2-2; D call uncertain. The CDR3 is 13 amino acids. V was clipped by 8 bases and J by 7 bases, with 14 bases between them. Germline lookup yields CDR1 SNHLY and CDR2 FYNNEI. The CDR3 nucleotides read TGTGCCAGCGGAAGGGCTGAAGTCGGGGAGCTGTTTTTT. This codes for CASGRAEVGELFF.

The table lists this clonotype with a few counts. This rearrangement joins TRBV12-3 or TRBV12-4 to TRBJ1-6, with D maybe TRBD1 (5 bases). This CDR3 region has 13 residues. V lost 8 bases and J 10 bases, leaving 15 bases between the germline ends. DNA of the CDR3: TGTGCCAGCCCGGAAAGGAGGGACTCACCCCTCCACTTT. It translates to CASPERRDSPLHF.

A few counts support this clonotype. CDR3 sequence: CASSHSRGGRTDTQYF. CDR3 nucleotides: TGTGCCAGCAGCCACTCCCGGGGCGGGAGAACAGATACGCAGTATTTT. The chain is built from TRBV3-1 and TRBJ2-3, with TRBD2 identical over 7 bases. V shed 3 bases and J 3 bases; nucleotides not matched to a gene: 9. This CDR3 has 16 residues. CDR1 LGHDT and CDR2 YNNKEL come from the germline V gene (reference sequence).

This clonotype occurred many times. Written as DNA, the CDR3 is TGTGCCATCAGTGAGGGTTCGGGACTAGTAAATGAGCAGTTCTTC. Its protein product is CAISEGSGLVNEQFF. The J gene is TRBJ2-1, the V gene TRBV10-3; 8 bases are a match to TRBD2. The CDR3 is 15 residues long. Germline CDR1 ENHRY, CDR2 SYGVKD. V lost 2 bases to trimming and J lost 7 bases; unmatched junction nucleotides: 7.

This clonotype came up a few times. V gene TRBV18 combines with J gene TRBJ2-3; a weak D match, TRBD2 (6 bases). Germline V gene lookup returns CDR1 KGHSH and CDR2 LQKENI. Trimming cost V 1 base and J 5 bases, with 16 bases left between them. The CDR3 spans 16 residues. CDR3 sequence reads: CASSPQASGGGDTQYF. The CDR3 DNA sequence: TGTGCCAGCTCACCACAGGCCTCCGGGGGAGGAGATACGCAGTATTTT.

This clonotype occurred a few times. J is TRBJ1-2 and V is TRBV7-9; D is unclear. This CDR3 contains 13 residues. V was shortened by 3 bases and J by 3 bases, with 8 bases between the two germline ends. Germline CDR1 SEHNR, CDR2 FQNEAQ (reference sequence). The CDR3 coding sequence is TGTGCCAGCAGCTTTCTGCCCGACTATGGCTACACCTTC. It codes for CASSFLPDYGYTF.

This clonotype was seen more than once but under ten times. The CDR3 nucleotides read TGTGCCAGCAGTTTACGGGGTTCGCAAAACATTCAGTACTTC. Its translation: CASSLRGSQNIQYF. This chain joins TRBV12-3 or TRBV12-4 and TRBJ2-4; tentative D call: TRBD2 (5 bases). The CDR3 extends over 14 amino acids. Trimming left V 2 bases short and J 5 bases short, with 10 bases between.

The J gene is TRBJ1-1, the V gene TRBV12-3 or TRBV12-4; possible D gene TRBD1, 6 bases. The V and J ends lost 8 bases and 6 bases respectively, with 13 bases between them. CDR3 size: 12 residues. For the CDR3, the DNA is TGTGCCAGCTCAGTGACAGGTTCTGAAGCTTTCTTT. Encoded protein: CASSVTGSEAFF.

This clonotype was counted only a few times. V is TRBV15 and J is TRBJ1-5, with D possibly TRBD1 on 6 matching bases. The CDR3 covers 17 residues. Germline CDR1 reads LNHNV; CDR2 reads YYDKDF (reference sequence). V lost 2 bases and J lost 5, with 19 bases in between. CDR3 in DNA: TGTGCCACCAGCAGATCTTACGGGGGGCGCGGGGATCAGCCCCAGCATTTT. It encodes CATSRSYGGRGDQPQHF.

The V gene is TRBV28, the J gene TRBJ1-5, with D possibly being TRBD1 (5 bases). V lost 2 bases, J lost 14 bases, and 25 bases lay in between. The CDR3 sequence is 16 residues long. CDR1 and CDR2 from the germline V gene are MDHEN and SYDVKM. The CDR3 DNA reads TGTGCCAGCAGTTTAACTCCTTCGGGGGAGCCTATGAAGGAGCATTTT. This gives the protein CASSLTPSGEPMKEHF.